This TCR beta chain derives from a study of cytomegalovirus exposure and HLA in healthy donors. A remark on this clone: Its specificity is not known.

Primers: 60 Vbeta forward and 13 Jbeta reverse. Here immunoSEQ multiplex PCR was the method, and the copy in TCRdb shows in-frame clones only, minus some. This table has about 150,000 clones, 70% to 80% appearing once. CDR1 is SGHVS and CDR2 is FQNEAQ in the germline V gene. The CDR3 has 14 amino acids. The V end lost 5 bases, the J end lost 7 bases, and 17 bases lay between the germline ends. Study observations and caveats: TCR beta sequences reportedly predicted most subjects' HLA-A and HLA-B alleles accurately. Later analysis identified a missense DCLRE1C variant that was linked to TCR beta V- and J-gene trimming. Apparent HLA restriction characterized most CMV-associated TCR beta chains in a later analysis.

This TCR was recovered from a middle-aged woman in good health and CMV-seronegative. Sequencing was done on a sample of PBMCs. This chain links TRBV7-8 with TRBJ1-1; D gene uncertain. The CDR3 region has the DNA TGTGCCAGCAGCCCTTCGCGAGACACCAATGAAGCTTTCTTT. This encodes CASSPSRDTNEAFF.